The 20 T cell receptor beta chains below all came from one sample that was sequenced in a study of breast tumors, draining lymph nodes, adjacent tissues. Via MiXCR, TCRdb re-called the multiplex PCR reads, giving one row per CDR3 protein. The profile shows 70,000 to 85,000 distinct CDR3 sequences, roughly a fifth of them singletons. Breast cancer patients provided tissue from their axillary draining lymph nodes. Material for sequencing was axillary lymph node tissue. Receptors originate from a female donor with breast cancer. Some clones in this sample may be carry-over from other donors' samples.

This clonotype was seen many times. The gene calls are TRBV5-1 and TRBJ2-2; 9 bases agree with TRBD1. V was pared by 4 bases and J by 5 bases, with 6 bases of the junction left unmatched. Germline assignment: CDR1 SGHRS and CDR2 YFSETQ. The CDR3 sequence is 15 residues long. CDR3 loop: CASSQGQGGTGELFF. CDR3 coding DNA: TGCGCCAGCAGCCAGGGACAGGGAGGGACCGGGGAGCTGTTTTTT. Variable domain in full (rest from reference TRBV5-1 and TRBJ2-2): KAGVTQTPRYLIKTRGQQVTLSCSPISGHRSVSWYQQTPGQGLQFLFEYFSETQRNKGNFPGRFSGRQFSNSRSEMNVSTLELGDSALYLCASSQGQGGTGELFFGEGSRLTVL.

This clonotype occurred many times. J is TRBJ2-3 and V is TRBV6-5; 11 nucleotides line up with TRBD2. The trim removed 5 bases at V and 3 bases at J, leaving 7 bases unmatched. The CDR3 spans 16 residues. Germline V lookup: CDR1 MNHEY, CDR2 SVGAGI. The CDR3 sequence is CASSRTLAGGTDTQYF. In DNA form, the CDR3 reads TGTGCCAGCAGTCGCACGCTAGCGGGAGGTACAGATACGCAGTATTTT.

The chain carries TRBV6-2 or TRBV6-3 and TRBJ2-1; 10 bases map to TRBD2. Germline-derived CDR1 and CDR2 are MNHEY and SVGEGT. The CDR3 covers 15 residues. The V and J ends lost 2 bases and 6 bases, in that order; junction bases with no gene match: 4. CDR3 nucleotides: TGTGCCAGCAGTTACAGCGGGAGGGCCGGCAATGAGCAGTTCTTC. This translates into CASSYSGRAGNEQFF.

The genes are TRBV27 and TRBJ2-5, with no clear D. CDR1 and CDR2 (germline): MNHEY, SMNVEV (reference sequence). The CDR3 length is 14 residues. Trimming left V 2 bases short and J 5 bases short, with 12 bases between. The CDR3 DNA reads as TGTGCCAGCAGTTTAATCGAGGCCCTGGAGACCCAGTACTTC. It yields the protein CASSLIEALETQYF.

With respect to this clonotype: Relative to the germline gene, one junction end is altered; a read error may explain this. The rearrangement links TRBV24-1 to TRBJ2-2; D gene unclear. CDR3 length: 15 amino acids. Per the germline V gene, CDR1 is KGHDR and CDR2 is SFDVKD. The CDR3 DNA sequence: TGTGCCTCCAGTGATCCCGCATCGAACACCGGGGAGCTGTTTTTT. It codes for CASSDPASNTGELFF.

This clonotype was counted at least ten times. V usage is TRBV6-5 and J usage is TRBJ2-5; no reliable D call. Looked up from germline, CDR1 is MNHEY and CDR2 is SVGAGI. V was shortened by 5 bases and J by 4 bases, with 11 bases between the two germline ends. This CDR3 has 13 residues. CDR3 nucleotide sequence: TGTGCCAGCAGTCCTAGTGGCACAGAGACCCAGTACTTC. It encodes CASSPSGTETQYF.

This clonotype was observed many times. The chain uses TRBV20-1 and TRBJ1-5; D remains ambiguous. The V gene lost 3 bases and the J gene lost 3 bases, with 15 bases spanning the gap. CDR1 and CDR2 from the germline V gene are DFQATT and SNEGSKA (reference sequence). This CDR3 comprises 15 residues. The CDR3 is CSASPIGRNNQPQHF. DNA for the CDR3: TGCAGTGCTAGCCCAATCGGACGTAACAATCAGCCCCAGCATTTT.

This clonotype was picked up many times. CDR3 nucleotides: TGTGCCAGCAGCGTCGGACAGGGGGACTATGGCTACACCTTC. This sequence encodes CASSVGQGDYGYTF. This sequence joins TRBV9 and TRBJ1-2, with 10 bases identical to TRBD1. CDR3 length equals 14 residues. V lost 2 bases and J lost 3; bases outside the gene matches: 1. The germline gives CDR1 SGDLS, CDR2 YYNGEE.

This clonotype occurred many times. Here the CDR3 DNA reads TGTGCTAGTGGTGATTCGACAGGGTTCGCGGAGCTGTTTTTT. Encoded protein: CASGDSTGFAELFF. The gene calls are TRBV12-5 and TRBJ2-2, with 7 bases aligning to TRBD1. Unmatched junction bases numbered 10, after V lost 5 bases and J lost 10 bases. Germline V lookup: CDR1 LGHNT, CDR2 FRNRAP. The CDR3 spans 14 residues. Together with reference TRBV12-5 and TRBJ2-2, the CDR3 gives the full variable domain: DARVTQTPRHKVTEMGQEVTMRCQPILGHNTVFWYRQTMMQGLELLAYFRNRAPLDDSGMPKDRFSAEMPDATLATLKIQPSEPRDSAVYFCASGDSTGFAELFFGEGSRLTVL.

This clonotype was counted many times. A junction end diverges from the germline sequence, so it may reflect a read error. The chain couples TRBV6-2 or TRBV6-3 to TRBJ2-7, with 10 bases fitting TRBD2. This CDR3 comprises 14 residues. Germline CDR1 MNHEY, CDR2 SVGEGT. The CDR3 DNA reads TGTGTCAGCAGTTACGGGACTAGCGCCTACGAGCAGTACTTC. It yields the protein CVSSYGTSAYEQYF.

As concerns this clonotype: A much larger clone sits a single nucleotide away, making a read error possible. The chain joins TRBV6-5 to TRBJ2-7; 7 bases align to TRBD2. Germline V lookup: CDR1 MNHEY, CDR2 SVGAGI. The CDR3 runs 13 residues. The DNA of the CDR3 is TGTGCCAGCACCGATGCTAGCGGATACGAGCAGTGCTTC. It codes for CASTDASGYEQCF.

A word on this clonotype: Since a much larger clone is just one base distant, this may be a read error. CDR3 DNA sequence: TGTGCCAGCATAAAGACAGAGGGCGCCGATACGCAGTATTTT. Translation: CASIKTEGADTQYF. The chain employs TRBV5-6 and TRBJ2-3; perhaps D is TRBD1 or TRBD2 (5 bases each). Per the germline V gene, CDR1 is SGHDT and CDR2 is YYEEEE. The CDR3 consists of 14 residues. V was trimmed by 6 bases and J by 6 bases, leaving 17 bases between them.

This clonotype was recorded at least ten times. The V and J genes are TRBV20-1 and TRBJ1-6; D possibly corresponds to TRBD1 (5 bases). Deletions cut 6 bases from V and 3 bases from J, with 15 bases between. Germline V gives CDR1 DFQATT, CDR2 SNEGSKA (reference sequence). The CDR3 spans 15 residues. CDR3 protein: CSASLRQGYNSPLHF. The CDR3 DNA reads TGCAGTGCCAGTTTGAGGCAGGGCTATAATTCACCCCTCCACTTT.

The rearrangement joins TRBV7-9 to TRBJ1-1, with D possibly matching TRBD1 (5 bases). The germline gives CDR1 SEHNR, CDR2 FQNEAQ (reference sequence). V was trimmed by 5 bases and J by 1 base, leaving 17 bases between them. The length of the CDR3 is 16 residues. The CDR3 DNA reads as TGTGCCAGCAGCCAAAAGGGGTACCCGGGGAACACTGAAGCTTTCTTT. Its translation: CASSQKGYPGNTEAFF.

The chain carries TRBV27 and TRBJ2-1; D may be TRBD1 (5 bases). Between the trimmed V and J ends, which lost 4 bases and 12 bases, there was a span of 13 bases. Germline V gives CDR1 MNHEY, CDR2 SMNVEV (reference sequence). This CDR3 region has 12 residues. The CDR3, as DNA: TGTGCCAGCAGTTCGGACACTTTGGTGCAGTTCTTC. Its translation is CASSSDTLVQFF.

This clonotype was picked up a small number of times. This chain uses TRBV27 with TRBJ1-6, with D unresolved. The CDR3 is made up of 14 amino acids. The germline gives CDR1 MNHEY, CDR2 SMNVEV (reference sequence). V lost 6 bases and J 2 bases, leaving 8 bases between the germline ends. CDR3 sequence (DNA): TGTGCCAGCAGCCGTGACACCTATAATTCACCCCTCCACTTT. It yields the protein CASSRDTYNSPLHF.

This clonotype was counted many times. As DNA, the CDR3 is TGCGCCAGCAGCCAAGACACGAACAATGAGCAGTTCTTC. This encodes CASSQDTNNEQFF. The V gene is TRBV4-3, the J gene TRBJ2-1, with unresolved D. The V end was cut by 0 bases, the J end by 5 bases, with 5 bases between. The germline CDR1 and CDR2 sequences are LGHNA and YSLEER. The CDR3 runs to 13 residues.

This clonotype was counted many times. V and J are TRBV5-1 and TRBJ1-3, with D unclear. CDR3 length: 15 amino acids. V was trimmed by 1 base and J by 4 bases, leaving 12 bases between them. CDR1 and CDR2 from the germline V gene are SGHRS and YFSETQ. CDR3 residues: CASSLPGEIGNTIYF. The CDR3 DNA sequence: TGCGCCAGCAGCTTGCCCGGAGAGATCGGAAACACCATATATTTT.

There are many counts of this clonotype. The chain combines TRBV7-9 with TRBJ2-2; 14 bases agree with TRBD2. The germline V gene encodes CDR1 SEHNR and CDR2 FQNEAQ (reference sequence). CDR3 length: 16 amino acids. The V and J ends lost 11 bases and 5 bases, in that order; junction bases with no gene match: 10. The CDR3, as DNA: TGTGCCTCCGAACCGGGACTAGCGGGAGTTACCGGGGAGCTGTTTTTT. Translated, it gives CASEPGLAGVTGELFF.

This clonotype was detected many times. This chain connects TRBV4-3 to TRBJ1-6, with a weak D call TRBD1 (6 bases). The CDR3 is 18 residues long. Trimming shortened V by 0 bases and J by 5 bases, and 17 bases separated the two germline ends. Germline values: CDR1 LGHNA, CDR2 YSLEER. The CDR3, as DNA: TGCGCCAGCAGCCAAGAATGGACTCGATCAGGGGATAATTCACCCCTCCACTTT. Its protein product is CASSQEWTRSGDNSPLHF.